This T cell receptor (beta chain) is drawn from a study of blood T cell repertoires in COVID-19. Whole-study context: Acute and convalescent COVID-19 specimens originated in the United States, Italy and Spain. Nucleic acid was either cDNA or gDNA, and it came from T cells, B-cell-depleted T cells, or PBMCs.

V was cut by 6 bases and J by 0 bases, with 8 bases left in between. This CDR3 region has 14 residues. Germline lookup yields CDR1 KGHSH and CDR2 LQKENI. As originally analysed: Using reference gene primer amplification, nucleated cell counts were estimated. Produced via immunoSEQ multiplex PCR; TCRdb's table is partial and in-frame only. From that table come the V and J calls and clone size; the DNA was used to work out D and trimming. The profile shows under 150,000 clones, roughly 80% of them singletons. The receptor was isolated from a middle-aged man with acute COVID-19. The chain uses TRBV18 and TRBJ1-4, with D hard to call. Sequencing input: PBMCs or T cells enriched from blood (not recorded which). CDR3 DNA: TGTGCCAGCTCGGCGGGCTCAACTAATGAAAAACTGTTTTTT. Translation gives CASSAGSTNEKLFF.